This T cell receptor beta chain was sequenced for a study of T cell repertoires in cytomegalovirus infection. TCRdb passed the reads through MiXCR, listing each CDR3 protein once. The table lists 200,000 to 300,000 distinct CDR3 sequences, approximately 8.3% of them singletons. CDR3 length: 11 amino acids. The V end lost 5 bases, the J end lost 3 bases, and 7 bases lay between the germline ends. Germline loops: CDR1 GTSNPN, CDR2 SVGIG (reference sequence). The sample consisted of PBMCs. V usage is TRBV30 and J usage is TRBJ1-1; D is uncertain. The receptor was derived from a human donor in good health (CMV status not recorded). Some clones in this sample may be carry-over from other donors' samples. The CDR3 nucleotides read TGTGCCTGGTACCGGGACACTGAAGCTTTCTTT. As protein: CAWYRDTEAFF.